Following are 3 T cell receptor beta chains from one sample sequenced in a study of blood T cell repertoires in COVID-19. Clones were sequenced by immunoSEQ multiplex PCR, and TCRdb holds only the in-frame ones, with some missing. This table holds about 98,000 clones, around nine tenths found once. Sample: peripheral blood. The receptors were gathered from a man aged 45-65 years with acute or convalescent COVID-19.

The CDR3 sequence is CATSSPGQANTEAFF. The CDR3 region has the DNA TGTGCCACCAGCAGCCCGGGACAGGCGAACACTGAAGCTTTCTTT. V usage is TRBV15 and J usage is TRBJ1-1; 8 bases map to TRBD1. The CDR3 is 15 residues long. The germline V gene has CDR1 LNHNV and CDR2 YYDKDF (reference sequence). The trim removed 3 bases at V and 1 base at J, leaving 4 bases unmatched. Together with reference TRBV15 and TRBJ1-1, the CDR3 gives the full variable domain: DAMVIQNPRYQVTQFGKPVTLSCSQTLNHNVMYWYQQKSSQAPKLLFHYYDKDFNNEADTPDNFQSRRPNTSFCFLDIRSPGLGDTAMYLCATSSPGQANTEAFFGQGTRLTVV.

This clone turned up a few times. The CDR3 coding sequence is TGCAGCGTTGAACTAGCGGGGCTATACGAGCAGTACTTC. This codes for CSVELAGLYEQYF. The chain is built from TRBV29-1 and TRBJ2-7; 9 bases are shared with TRBD2. V lost 2 bases and J lost 4; bases outside the gene matches: 3. This CDR3 contains 13 residues. Germline CDR1 is SQVTM and CDR2 is ANQGSEA.

V gene TRBV11-2 combines with J gene TRBJ2-1; no definite D call. Germline V gives CDR1 SGHAT, CDR2 FQNNGV. This CDR3 comprises 14 residues. V was pared by 1 base and J by 2 bases, with 6 bases between. The CDR3 reads CASSLGSPYNEQFF. The CDR3 bases are TGTGCCAGCAGCTTAGGTAGCCCCTACAATGAGCAGTTCTTC.